This entry concerns a single TCR beta chain. Its antigen is still unknown. As part of sample collection, lesional scalp punch biopsies and peripheral blood were taken from alopecia areata patients. Germline CDR1 reads MGHRA; CDR2 reads YSYEKL. The CDR3 is 15 residues long. The V and J ends lost 2 bases and 7 bases, in that order; junction bases with no gene match: 10. It was cDNA, reverse transcribed from extracted RNA, that served as the sequencing template. Method: immunoSEQ multiplex PCR; TCRdb's copy keeps in-frame clones and lacks some. The top ten clones hold 14% to 15% of a sample with more than 150,000 clones, over 50% of them seen once. The data belong to a study of CD8+ T cells in alopecia areata. Study-level information: For the treated group, dosing was oral tofacitinib at 5 to 10 mg twice daily. Tofacitinib lasted 6 to 18 months, then 6 months off drug. Points from the study as a whole: Clonality exceeded that of normal scalp in lesional scalp, most notably in alopecia totalis/universalis.

The receptor's source is a human donor with alopecia areata. Sample: CD4+ T cells sorted from blood, taken at week 0. V usage is TRBV4-1 and J usage is TRBJ1-1, with TRBD1 matching 7 bases. The CDR3 region has the DNA TGCGCCAGCAGCCAACAGGGACAGAGGATTATTGAAGCTTTCTTT. Its translation: CASSQQGQRIIEAFF.